This TCR beta chain was observed in a study of cytomegalovirus exposure and HLA in healthy donors. At the level of the study: Ancestry clustering placed 70% to 90% of 350 to 500 genotyped donors in the Caucasian-associated cluster.

A multiplex PCR was run with 60 Vbeta primers and 13 Jbeta primers. Libraries were prepared by immunoSEQ multiplex PCR; TCRdb keeps only in-frame clonotypes and omits some of them. The sample yields over 85,000 clones, about 70% seen once. Deletions cut 1 base from V and 5 bases from J, with 15 bases between. CDR3 length: 15 residues. Germline CDR1 and CDR2: LGHNA and YSLEER. Sequenced material: PBMCs. The clonotype comes from a man aged 25-45 years in good health and CMV-seronegative. V is TRBV4-3 and J is TRBJ2-7; D unresolved. This CDR3 reads CASSQVVALGDEQYF. The CDR3 nucleotides are TGCGCCAGCAGCCAAGTAGTAGCTCTCGGCGACGAGCAGTACTTC.